The rows below give T cell receptor beta chains drawn from one sample of a study of shared clonotypes between healthy human individuals. The repertoire was sequenced with immunoSEQ multiplex PCR; TCRdb's copy has only in-frame clones and lacks some. The table includes roughly 1,800,000 clones, about 94% detected once. Specimen: naive CD8+ T cells sorted from blood. These receptors all stem from a man younger than 30 in good health. Both conserved end residues are part of each CDR3. The D gene is left open where the match is weak. Some rows mark clone size as missing; the rest say once, few, many or name a class of expanded clone.

>TRBJ2-1|-|-|TRBV4-1
TGCGCCAGCAGCCAAGGGGGTCGACGGGGTGAGCAGTTCTTC
CASSQGGRRGEQFF
>TRBJ2-1|-|-|TRBV5-4
TGTGCCAGCAGCTTGGGAAACAATGAGCAGTTCTTC
CASSLGNNEQFF
>TRBJ2-7|-|-|TRBV13
TGTGCCAGCAGCTTAGGCAGGGGAGGAAACGAGCAGTACTTC
CASSLGRGGNEQYF
>TRBJ2-1|-|-|TRBV9
TGTGCCAGCAGCGTAGGGGGGGCCACTGAGCAGTTCTTC
CASSVGGATEQFF
>TRBJ2-5|-|TRBD2|TRBV27
TGTGCCAGCAGTTTAAGGGGCGGGGGGGCCGTCGAGACCCAGTACTTC
CASSLRGGGAVETQYF
>TRBJ1-5|-|-|TRBV29-1
TGCAGCGTTGCCGGTGGTGCCAGCAATCAGCCCCAGCATTTT
CSVAGGASNQPQHF
>TRBJ1-2|-|-|TRBV6-6
TGTGCCAGCAGAACGGCGAAGGCAGGGGAGTACGGCTACACCTTC
CASRTAKAGEYGYTF
>TRBJ1-1|-|-|TRBV29-1
TGCAGCGTCGTTAGGGGGGGGGTGTCCACTGAAGCTTTCTTT
CSVVRGGVSTEAFF
>TRBJ2-7|-|TRBD2|TRBV4-3
TGCGCCAGCAGCCAATGGGCGGGAGGCTACGAGCAGTACTTC
CASSQWAGGYEQYF
>TRBJ2-3|-|-|TRBV6-5
TGTGCCAGCAGTTACTTTGGGAGAGATACGCAGTATTTT
CASSYFGRDTQYF
>TRBJ2-5|once|-|TRBV15
TGTGCCACCAGCAGAACCCTTGCCGGGATAGGTGAGACCCAGTACTTC
CATSRTLAGIGETQYF